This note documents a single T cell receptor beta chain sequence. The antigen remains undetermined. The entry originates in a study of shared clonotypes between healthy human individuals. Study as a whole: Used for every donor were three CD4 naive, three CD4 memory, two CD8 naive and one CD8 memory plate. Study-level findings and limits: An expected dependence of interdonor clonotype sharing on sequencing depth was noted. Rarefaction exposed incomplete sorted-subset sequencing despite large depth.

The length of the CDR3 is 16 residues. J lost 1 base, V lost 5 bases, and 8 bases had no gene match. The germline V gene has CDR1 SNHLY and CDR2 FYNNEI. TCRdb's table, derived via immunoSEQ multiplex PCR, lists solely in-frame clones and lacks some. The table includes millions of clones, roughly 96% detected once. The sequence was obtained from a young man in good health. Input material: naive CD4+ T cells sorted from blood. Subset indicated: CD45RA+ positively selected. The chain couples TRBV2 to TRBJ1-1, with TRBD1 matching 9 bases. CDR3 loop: CASSTTGGAGNTEAFF. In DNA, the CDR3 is TGTGCCAGCAGTACCACAGGGGGCGCGGGGAACACTGAAGCTTTCTTT.